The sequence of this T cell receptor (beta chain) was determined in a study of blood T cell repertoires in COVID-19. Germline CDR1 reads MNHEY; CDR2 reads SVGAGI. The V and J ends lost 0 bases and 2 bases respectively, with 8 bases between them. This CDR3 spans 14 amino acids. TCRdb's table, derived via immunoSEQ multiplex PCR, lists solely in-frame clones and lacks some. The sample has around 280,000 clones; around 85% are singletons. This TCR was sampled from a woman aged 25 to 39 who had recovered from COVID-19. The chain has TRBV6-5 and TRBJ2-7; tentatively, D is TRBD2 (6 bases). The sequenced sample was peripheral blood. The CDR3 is CASSYSGTPYEQYF. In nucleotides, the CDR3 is TGTGCCAGCAGTTACTCGGGGACTCCCTACGAGCAGTACTTC.